The clone carrying this TCR beta chain has at least ten counts. Antigen specificity is unknown. Time point given: pre-sensitization, week 0. As for treatment: therapeutic diphenylcyclopropenone sensitization with weekly scalp DPC. TCRdb analysed the RACE reads with MiXCR anew, one entry per CDR3 protein. This table holds 80,000 to 100,000 distinct CDR3 sequences, roughly 10% found once. This sample is drawn from a study of human T cells and chemical hapten exposure. Study summary: Sensitization applied 2% DPC to roughly 2 cm by roughly 2 cm of upper inner arm skin. Read at 6 days, the patch tests placed 0.01% DPC on the upper back. Study-level findings and limits: The number of TCRs over 1 in 1000 frequency stayed unchanged after DPC. The study found that PT1 expanded TCR counts correlated positively with patch test score.

Germline V CDR1 and CDR2: LGHDT, YNNKEL (reference sequence). The CDR3 sequence is 11 residues long. Between the trimmed V and J ends, which lost 3 bases and 2 bases, there was a span of 2 bases. This specimen consisted of whole blood, obtained in connection with sensitization to the hapten diphenylcyclopropenone (DPC). This clonotype originated in a woman aged 55 to 70 with alopecia areata. Some clones in this sample may be carry-over from other donors' samples. The chain combines TRBV3-1 with TRBJ2-7; no reliable D call. CDR3 sequence (DNA): TGTGCCAGCAGCCACACCTACGAGCAGTACTTC. Its protein product is CASSHTYEQYF.